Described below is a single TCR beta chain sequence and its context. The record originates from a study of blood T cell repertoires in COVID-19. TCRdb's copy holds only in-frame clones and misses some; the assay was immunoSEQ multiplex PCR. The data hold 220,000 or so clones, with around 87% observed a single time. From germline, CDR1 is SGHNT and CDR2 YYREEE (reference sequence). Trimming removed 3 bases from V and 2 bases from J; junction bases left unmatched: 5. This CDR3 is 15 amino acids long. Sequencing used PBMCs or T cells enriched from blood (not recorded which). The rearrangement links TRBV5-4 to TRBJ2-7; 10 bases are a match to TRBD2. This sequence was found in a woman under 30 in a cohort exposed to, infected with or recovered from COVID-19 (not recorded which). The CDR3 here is CASSSQSGGAYEQYF. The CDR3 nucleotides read TGTGCCAGCAGCTCACAGAGCGGGGGGGCCTACGAGCAGTACTTC.